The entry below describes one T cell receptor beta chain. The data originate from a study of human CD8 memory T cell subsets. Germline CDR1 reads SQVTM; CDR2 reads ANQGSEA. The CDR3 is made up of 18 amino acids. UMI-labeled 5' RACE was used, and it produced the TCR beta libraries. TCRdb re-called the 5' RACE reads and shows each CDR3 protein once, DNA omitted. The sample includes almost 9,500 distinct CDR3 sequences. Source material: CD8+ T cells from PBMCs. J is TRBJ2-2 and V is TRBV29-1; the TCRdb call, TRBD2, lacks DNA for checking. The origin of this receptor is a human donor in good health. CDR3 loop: CSATFSGRARIVAGELFF.